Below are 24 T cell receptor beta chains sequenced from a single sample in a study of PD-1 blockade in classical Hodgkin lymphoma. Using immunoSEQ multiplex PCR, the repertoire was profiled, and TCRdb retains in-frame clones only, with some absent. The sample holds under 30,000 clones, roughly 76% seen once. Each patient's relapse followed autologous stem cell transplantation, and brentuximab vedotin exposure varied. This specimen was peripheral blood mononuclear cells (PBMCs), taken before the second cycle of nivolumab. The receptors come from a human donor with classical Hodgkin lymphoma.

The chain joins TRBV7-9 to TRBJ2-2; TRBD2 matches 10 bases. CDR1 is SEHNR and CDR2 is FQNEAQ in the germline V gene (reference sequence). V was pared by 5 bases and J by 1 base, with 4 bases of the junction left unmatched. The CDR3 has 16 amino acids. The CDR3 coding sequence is TGTGCCAGCAGCCCCCTAGCGGGGGAGAACACCGGGGAGCTGTTTTTT. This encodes CASSPLAGENTGELFF.

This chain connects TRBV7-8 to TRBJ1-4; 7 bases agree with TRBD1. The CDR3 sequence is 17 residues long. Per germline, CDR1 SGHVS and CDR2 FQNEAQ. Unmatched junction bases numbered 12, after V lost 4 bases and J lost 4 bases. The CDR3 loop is CASSYWGAGQINEKLFF. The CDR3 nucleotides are TGTGCCAGCAGCTACTGGGGAGCGGGACAGATTAATGAAAAACTGTTTTTT.

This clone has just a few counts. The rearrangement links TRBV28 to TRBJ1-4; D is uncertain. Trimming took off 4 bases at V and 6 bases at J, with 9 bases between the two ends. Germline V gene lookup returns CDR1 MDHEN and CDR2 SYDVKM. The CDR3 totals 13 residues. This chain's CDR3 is CASSSGAYEKLFF. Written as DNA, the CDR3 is TGTGCCAGCAGTTCCGGAGCTTATGAAAAACTGTTTTTT.

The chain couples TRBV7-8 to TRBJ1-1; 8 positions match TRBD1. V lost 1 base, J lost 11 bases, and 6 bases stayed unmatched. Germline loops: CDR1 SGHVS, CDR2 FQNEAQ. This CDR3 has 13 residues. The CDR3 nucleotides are TGTGCCAGCAGCTTAGAATGGACAGGGAATGCTTTCTTT. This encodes CASSLEWTGNAFF. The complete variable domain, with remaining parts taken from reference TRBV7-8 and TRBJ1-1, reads GAGVSQSPRYKVAKRGQDVALRCDPISGHVSLFWYQQALGQGPEFLTYFQNEAQLDKSGLPSDRFFAERPEGSVSTLKIQRTQQEDSAVYLCASSLEWTGNAFFGQGTRLTVV.

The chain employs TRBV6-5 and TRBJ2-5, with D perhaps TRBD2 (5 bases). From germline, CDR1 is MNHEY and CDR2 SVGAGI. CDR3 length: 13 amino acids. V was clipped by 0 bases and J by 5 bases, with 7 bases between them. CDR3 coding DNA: TGTGCCAGCAGTTACTCGGACTGGGAGACCCAGTACTTC. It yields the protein CASSYSDWETQYF.

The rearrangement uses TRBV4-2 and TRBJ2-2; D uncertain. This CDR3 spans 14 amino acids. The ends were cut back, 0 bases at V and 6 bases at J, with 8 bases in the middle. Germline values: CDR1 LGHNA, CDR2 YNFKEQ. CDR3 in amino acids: CASSQDFEPGELFF. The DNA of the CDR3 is TGTGCCAGCAGCCAAGATTTCGAGCCCGGGGAGCTGTTTTTT.

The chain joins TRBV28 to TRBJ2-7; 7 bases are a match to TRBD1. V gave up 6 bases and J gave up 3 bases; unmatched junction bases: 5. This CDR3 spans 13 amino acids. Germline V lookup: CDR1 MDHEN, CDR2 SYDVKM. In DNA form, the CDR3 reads TGTGCCAGCAGCTTACAGGGGATCTACGAGCAGTACTTC. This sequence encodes CASSLQGIYEQYF.

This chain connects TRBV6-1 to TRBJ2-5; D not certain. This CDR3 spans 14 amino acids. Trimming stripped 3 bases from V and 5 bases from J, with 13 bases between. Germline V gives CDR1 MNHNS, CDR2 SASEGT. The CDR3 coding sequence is TGTGCCAGCAGTGATTGGCGGACGTGGGAGACCCAGTACTTC. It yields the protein CASSDWRTWETQYF.

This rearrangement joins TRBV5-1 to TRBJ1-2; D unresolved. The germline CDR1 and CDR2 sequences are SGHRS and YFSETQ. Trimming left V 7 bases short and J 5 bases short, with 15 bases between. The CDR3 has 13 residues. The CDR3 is CASRTNNDYGYTF. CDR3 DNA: TGCGCCAGCCGTACCAATAATGATTATGGCTACACCTTC.

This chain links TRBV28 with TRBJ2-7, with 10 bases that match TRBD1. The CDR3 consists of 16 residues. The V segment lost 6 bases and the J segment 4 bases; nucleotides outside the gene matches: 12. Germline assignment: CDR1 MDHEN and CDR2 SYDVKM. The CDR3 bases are TGTGCCAGCAGCGGGCAGGGACAGGGGACGGGGTACGAGCAGTACGTC. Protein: CASSGQGQGTGYEQYV.

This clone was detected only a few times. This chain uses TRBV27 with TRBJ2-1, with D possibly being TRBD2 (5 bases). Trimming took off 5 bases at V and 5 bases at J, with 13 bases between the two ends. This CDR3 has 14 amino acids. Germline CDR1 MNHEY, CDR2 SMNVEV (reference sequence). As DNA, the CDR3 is TGTGCCAGCAGTCCACTATCGGGGAACAATGAGCAGTTCTTC. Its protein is CASSPLSGNNEQFF.

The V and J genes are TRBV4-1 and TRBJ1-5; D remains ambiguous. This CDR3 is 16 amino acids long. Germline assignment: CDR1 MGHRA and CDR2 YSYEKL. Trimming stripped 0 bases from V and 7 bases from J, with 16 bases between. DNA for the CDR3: TGCGCCAGCAGCCAAGATGAAGGCTATGGAATACAGCCCCAGCATTTT. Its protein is CASSQDEGYGIQPQHF.

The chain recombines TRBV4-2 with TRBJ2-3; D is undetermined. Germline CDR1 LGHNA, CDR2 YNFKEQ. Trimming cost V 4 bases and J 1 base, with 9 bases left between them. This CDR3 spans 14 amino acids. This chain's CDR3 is CASSLELRTDTQYF. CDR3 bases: TGTGCCAGCAGCCTGGAACTCCGCACAGATACGCAGTATTTT.

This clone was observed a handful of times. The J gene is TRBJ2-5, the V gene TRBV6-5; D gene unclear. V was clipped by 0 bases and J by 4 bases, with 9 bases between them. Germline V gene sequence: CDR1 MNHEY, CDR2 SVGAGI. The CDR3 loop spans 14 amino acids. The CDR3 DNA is TGTGCCAGCAGTTACTCGCGAGGCATAGAGACCCAGTACTTC. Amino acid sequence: CASSYSRGIETQYF.

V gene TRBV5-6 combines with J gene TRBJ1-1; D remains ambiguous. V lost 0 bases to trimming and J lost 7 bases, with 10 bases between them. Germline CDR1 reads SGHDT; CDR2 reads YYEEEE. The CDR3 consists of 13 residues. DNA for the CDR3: TGTGCCAGCAGCTTGGATAGTGGCGTTGAAGCTTTCTTT. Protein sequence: CASSLDSGVEAFF.

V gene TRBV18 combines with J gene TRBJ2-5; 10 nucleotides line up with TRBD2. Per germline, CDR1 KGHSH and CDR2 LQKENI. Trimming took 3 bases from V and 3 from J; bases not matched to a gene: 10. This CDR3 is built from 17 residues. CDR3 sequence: CASSPIAGGPLEETQYF. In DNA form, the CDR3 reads TGTGCCAGCTCACCCATAGCGGGGGGTCCCCTTGAAGAGACCCAGTACTTC.

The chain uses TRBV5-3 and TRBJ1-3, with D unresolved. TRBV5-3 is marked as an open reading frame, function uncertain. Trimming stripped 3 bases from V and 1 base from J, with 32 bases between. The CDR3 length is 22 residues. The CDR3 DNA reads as TGTGCCAGAAGCTCCCCCCCTATTAGAGTACCCGGAGAACTTAGGTCTGGAAACACCATATATTTT. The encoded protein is CARSSPPIRVPGELRSGNTIYF.

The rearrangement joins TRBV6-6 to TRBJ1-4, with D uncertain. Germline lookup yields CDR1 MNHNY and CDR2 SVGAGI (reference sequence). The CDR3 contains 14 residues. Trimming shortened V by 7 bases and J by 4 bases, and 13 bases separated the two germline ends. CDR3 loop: CASTKRGFNEKLFF. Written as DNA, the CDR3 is TGTGCCAGCACCAAGCGGGGATTTAATGAAAAACTGTTTTTT.

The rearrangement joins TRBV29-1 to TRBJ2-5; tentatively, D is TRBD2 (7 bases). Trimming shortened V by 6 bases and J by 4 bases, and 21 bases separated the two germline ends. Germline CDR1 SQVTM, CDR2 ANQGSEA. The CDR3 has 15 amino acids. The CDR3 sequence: CSVLRQTGGGETQYF. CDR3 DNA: TGCAGCGTCCTACGCCAGACGGGGGGCGGAGAGACCCAGTACTTC.

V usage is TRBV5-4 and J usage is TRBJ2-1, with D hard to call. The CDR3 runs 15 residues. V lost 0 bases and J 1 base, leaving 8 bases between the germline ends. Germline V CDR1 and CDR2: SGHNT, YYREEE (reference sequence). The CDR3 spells CASSLVQNSYNEQFF. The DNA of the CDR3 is TGTGCCAGCAGCTTGGTACAGAATTCCTACAATGAGCAGTTCTTC. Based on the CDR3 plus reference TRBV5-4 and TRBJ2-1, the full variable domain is ETGVTQSPTHLIKTRGQQVTLRCSSQSGHNTVSWYQQALGQGPQFIFQYYREEENGRGNFPPRFSGLQFPNYSSELNVNALELDDSALYLCASSLVQNSYNEQFFGPGTRLTVL.

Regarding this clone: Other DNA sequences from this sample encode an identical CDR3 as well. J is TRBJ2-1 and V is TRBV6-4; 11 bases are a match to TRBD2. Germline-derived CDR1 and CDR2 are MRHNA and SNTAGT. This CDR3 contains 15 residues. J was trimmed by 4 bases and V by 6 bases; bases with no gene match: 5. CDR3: CASSRLAGGYNEQFF. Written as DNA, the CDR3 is TGTGCCAGCAGCCGGCTAGCGGGGGGTTACAATGAGCAGTTCTTC.

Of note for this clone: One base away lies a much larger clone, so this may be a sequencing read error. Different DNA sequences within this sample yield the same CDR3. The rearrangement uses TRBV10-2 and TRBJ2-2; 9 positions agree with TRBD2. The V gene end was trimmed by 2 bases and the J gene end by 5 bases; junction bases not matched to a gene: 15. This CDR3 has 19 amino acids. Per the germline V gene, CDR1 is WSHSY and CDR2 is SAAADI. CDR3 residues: CASSERPGLAGGRTGELFF. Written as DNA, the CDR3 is TGCGCCAGCAGTGAGCGGCCGGGACTAGCAGGGGGGCGGACCGGGGAGCTGTTTTTT.

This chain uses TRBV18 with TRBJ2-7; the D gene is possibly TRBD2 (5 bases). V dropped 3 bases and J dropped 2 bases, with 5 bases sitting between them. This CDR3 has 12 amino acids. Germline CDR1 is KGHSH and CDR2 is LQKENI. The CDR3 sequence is CASSPGTYEQYV. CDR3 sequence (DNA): TGTGCCAGCTCACCCGGGACCTACGAGCAGTACGTC.

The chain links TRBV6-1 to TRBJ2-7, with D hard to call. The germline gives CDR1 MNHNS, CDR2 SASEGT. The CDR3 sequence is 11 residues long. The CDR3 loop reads CASSDGPANLV. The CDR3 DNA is TGTGCCAGCAGTGATGGGCCAGCCAACCTCGTC.